Below, one TCR beta chain is given with its context. Its antigen remains unknown. Germline CDR1 MGHRA, CDR2 YSYEKL. The CDR3 is 11 residues long. V was shortened by 8 bases and J by 11 bases, with 15 bases between the two germline ends. These data come from a study of a mutant IDH1 vaccine in newly diagnosed glioma. Whole-study context: Eight vaccine injections were given to patients in weeks 1, 3, 5, 7, 11, 15, 19 and 23. Vaccination was launched 4-6 weeks after radiotherapy alone, or with temozolomide cycles. Treated patients comprised around 62% males and 37.5% females, mean age 40.4 years.

The repertoire was sequenced with immunoSEQ multiplex PCR; TCRdb's copy has only in-frame clones and lacks some. This table holds some 80,000 clones, more than 80% found once. As for time point: week 23, last vaccination. The investigators gave 300 ug of mutant IDH1 20-mer peptide in each vaccine dose, together with topical imiquimod. Each donor presented with a new WHO grade 3 or 4 astrocytoma that tested IDH1-mutant and showed ATRX loss. The chain joins TRBV4-1 to TRBJ1-1; D may be TRBD1 (5 bases). The sample consisted of PBMCs, taken from a glioma patient whose treatment included an IDH1 peptide vaccine. The receptor comes from a woman in her forties or fifties with glioma. For the CDR3, the DNA is TGCGCCAGCTCCTGGGGGGTAGAGGCTTTCTTT. Its translation is CASSWGVEAFF.